Described below is a single T cell receptor beta chain sequence and its context. Data came from immunoSEQ multiplex PCR; TCRdb stores just in-frame clones and leaves some out. This sample yields 100,000 to 150,000 clones, of which 75% to 90% are seen a single time; almost 4.5% belongs to the top ten. This sample is part of a study of blood T cell repertoires in COVID-19. The CDR3 spans 16 residues. After removal of 4 bases from V and 4 bases from J, the junction contained 9 bases not matched to a gene. Germline V lookup: CDR1 PRHDT, CDR2 FYEKMQ (reference sequence). Sequenced material: peripheral blood. This chain connects TRBV13 to TRBJ2-7, with 11 bases matching TRBD2. This receptor was identified in a man aged 35 to 55 with acute or convalescent COVID-19. DNA of the CDR3: TGTGCCAGCAGCTCCGATCTAGCGGGAGGTCTGTACGAGCAGTACTTC. It codes for CASSSDLAGGLYEQYF. Drawing the rest from reference TRBV13 and TRBJ2-7, the complete variable domain is AAGVIQSPRHLIKEKRETATLKCYPIPRHDTVYWYQQGPGQDPQFLISFYEKMQSDKGSIPDRFSAQQFSDYHSELNMSSLELGDSALYFCASSSDLAGGLYEQYFGPGTRLTVT.